The 22 T cell receptor beta chains reported below all come from one sample, sequenced in a study of T cell responses to AZD1222 COVID-19 vaccine. Clones were read by immunoSEQ multiplex PCR, and TCRdb kept only the in-frame ones, dropping some. The sample carries approximately 130,000 clones, around 89% recorded once. Sequencing was performed on peripheral blood, taken on day 0 of MenACWY control vaccination. Every receptor here comes from an adult in good health.

This clone has just a few counts. The V call is TRBV13, the J call TRBJ2-7; TRBD1 might be the D (6 bases). This CDR3 contains 16 residues. In germline, CDR1 is PRHDT, CDR2 FYEKMQ (reference sequence). Trimming stripped 0 bases from V and 2 bases from J, with 14 bases between. The CDR3 spells CASSLGMVQGAYEQYF. CDR3 in DNA: TGTGCCAGCAGCTTAGGCATGGTACAGGGAGCCTACGAGCAGTACTTC.

The rearrangement joins TRBV7-3 to TRBJ2-1, with 7 positions matching TRBD2. The CDR3 has 13 amino acids. V was clipped by 5 bases and J by 9 bases; unmatched bases: 7. In germline, CDR1 is SGHTA, CDR2 FQGTGA. CDR3 sequence (DNA): TGTGCCAGCAGCCAGACTAGCTTGGGTGAGCAGTTCTTC. This codes for CASSQTSLGEQFF.

The gene calls are TRBV29-1 and TRBJ1-1; D is unclear. Germline V CDR1 and CDR2: SQVTM, ANQGSEA. The CDR3 has 13 residues. Trimming cost V 1 base and J 0 bases, with 6 bases left between them. In DNA, the CDR3 is TGCAGCGTTGAAGGGCAGGTGAACACTGAAGCTTTCTTT. Translated: CSVEGQVNTEAFF. The full variable domain, in which reference TRBV29-1 and TRBJ1-1 provide the parts outside the CDR3, is SAVISQKPSRDICQRGTSLTIQCQVDSQVTMMFWYRQQPGQSLTLIATANQGSEATYESGFVIDKFPISRPNLTFSTLTVSNMSPEDSSIYLCSVEGQVNTEAFFGQGTRLTVV.

This chain connects TRBV9 to TRBJ1-1, with TRBD1 as a possible D gene (6 bases). Germline V gives CDR1 SGDLS, CDR2 YYNGEE. The CDR3 sequence is 14 residues long. Trimming took off 4 bases at V and 1 base at J, with 11 bases between the two ends. In DNA, the CDR3 is TGTGCCAGCAGCTGGGGCAGGGGGAACACTGAAGCTTTCTTT. The encoded protein is CASSWGRGNTEAFF.

V is TRBV6-5 and J is TRBJ2-1; D unresolved. The germline V gene encodes CDR1 MNHEY and CDR2 SVGAGI. The CDR3 contains 15 residues. The V gene lost 3 bases and the J gene lost 4 bases, with 13 bases spanning the gap. CDR3 sequence (DNA): TGTGCCAGCAGTTATGGTGAAGCACGGTACAATGAGCAGTTCTTC. Translating it yields CASSYGEARYNEQFF.

This chain joins TRBV6-5 and TRBJ1-6; 8 positions agree with TRBD1. The germline gives CDR1 MNHEY, CDR2 SVGAGI. V was clipped by 5 bases and J by 8 bases; unmatched bases: 8. The CDR3 runs 15 residues. The CDR3 DNA is TGTGCCAGCAGTAATACCGACAGGGGCGATTCACCCCTCCACTTT. This codes for CASSNTDRGDSPLHF.

J is TRBJ1-1 and V is TRBV29-1; D unresolved. The V gene's germline CDR1 is SQVTM and CDR2 ANQGSEA. V was trimmed by 1 base and J by 0 bases, leaving 6 bases between them. The CDR3 extends over 13 amino acids. CDR3 in amino acids: CSVEVDMNTEAFF. CDR3 bases: TGCAGCGTTGAAGTTGACATGAACACTGAAGCTTTCTTT.

This clone was seen more than once but under ten times. The genes are TRBV10-3 and TRBJ2-5; the match to TRBD1 covers 8 bases. V lost 6 bases and J lost 4; bases outside the gene matches: 7. From germline, CDR1 is ENHRY and CDR2 SYGVKD. There are 14 residues in the CDR3. CDR3: CAISQGQDVETQYF. The CDR3 nucleotides read TGTGCCATCAGCCAGGGACAGGATGTAGAGACCCAGTACTTC.

The chain carries TRBV4-2 and TRBJ1-4; D is uncertain. V was pared by 0 bases and J by 0 bases, with 5 bases between. Germline V lookup: CDR1 LGHNA, CDR2 YNFKEQ. The CDR3 runs to 15 residues. In DNA, the CDR3 is TGTGCCAGCAGCCAAGACCGGACAACTAATGAAAAACTGTTTTTT. As protein: CASSQDRTTNEKLFF.

The J gene is TRBJ2-3, the V gene TRBV7-2; 10 nucleotides line up with TRBD2. The CDR3 loop spans 15 amino acids. J gave up 10 bases and V 5 bases, and 12 bases lay outside the gene matches. Looked up from germline, CDR1 is SGHTA and CDR2 is FQGNSA. The CDR3 DNA follows: TGTGCCAGCAGCCCCCGGCTGGCTAGCGGGAGCTCGCAGTATTTT. This codes for CASSPRLASGSSQYF.

This chain uses TRBV2 with TRBJ2-7; the D gene is possibly TRBD1 (6 bases). Trimming took off 7 bases at V and 7 bases at J, with 20 bases between the two ends. This CDR3 contains 14 residues. Germline V lookup: CDR1 SNHLY, CDR2 FYNNEI. CDR3 amino acids: CASIRTETRDEQYF. CDR3 nucleotide sequence: TGTGCCAGCATTCGGACAGAAACCCGTGATGAGCAGTACTTC. The whole variable domain, filled in from reference TRBV2 and TRBJ2-7, reads EPEVTQTPSHQVTQMGQEVILRCVPISNHLYFYWYRQILGQKVEFLVSFYNNEISEKSEIFDDQFSVERPDGSNFTLKIRSTKLEDSAMYFCASIRTETRDEQYFGPGTRLTVT.

The chain is built from TRBV6-2 or TRBV6-3 and TRBJ2-6; D ambiguous. The CDR3 spans 15 residues. V lost 4 bases, J lost 0 bases, and 7 bases lay in between. The germline V gene has CDR1 MNHEY and CDR2 SVGEGT. CDR3 in amino acids: CASSFVSSGANVLTF. The CDR3, as DNA: TGTGCCAGCAGTTTCGTTAGCTCTGGGGCCAACGTCCTGACTTTC.

The V and J genes are TRBV30 and TRBJ2-7; 9 nucleotides align to TRBD1. The CDR3 is 13 residues long. CDR1 and CDR2 from the germline V gene are GTSNPN and SVGIG (reference sequence). V lost 5 bases and J lost 2; bases outside the gene matches: 4. As DNA, the CDR3 is TGTGCCTGGGGGCGGGACAGGGCCTACGAGCAGTACTTC. Residues: CAWGRDRAYEQYF.

The chain joins TRBV3-1 (or the pseudogene TRBV3-2) to TRBJ2-3; the match to TRBD2 covers 14 bases. The CDR3 runs 17 residues. Germline V gene data show CDR1 as LGHDT and CDR2 as YNNKEL (reference sequence). V shed 3 bases, J shed 0 bases, and the junction held 2 bases outside the gene matches. The DNA of the CDR3 is TGTGCCAGCAGCCATGGGACTAGCGGGGGCAGCACAGATACGCAGTATTTT. Translated, it gives CASSHGTSGGSTDTQYF.

This chain connects TRBV27 to TRBJ2-5; TRBD1 agrees at 11 bases. Trimming cost V 8 bases and J 4 bases; bases outside gene matches: 3. Germline V CDR1 and CDR2: MNHEY, SMNVEV (reference sequence). There are 13 residues in the CDR3. CDR3 region: CASAGQGVETQYF. In nucleotides, the CDR3 is TGTGCCAGCGCGGGACAGGGGGTAGAGACCCAGTACTTC.

The CDR3 is CASSQRGADEAFF. The CDR3 DNA follows: TGTGCCAGCAGCCAACGGGGGGCGGATGAAGCTTTCTTT. The J gene is TRBJ1-1, the V gene TRBV4-2, with a possible D match to TRBD1 (6 bases). Between the trimmed V and J ends, which lost 2 bases and 7 bases, there was a span of 11 bases. The CDR3 totals 13 residues. From germline, CDR1 is LGHNA and CDR2 YNFKEQ.

This rearrangement joins TRBV6-5 to TRBJ2-7; 8 bases are a match to TRBD2. In germline, CDR1 is MNHEY, CDR2 SVGAGI. CDR3 size: 13 residues. After removal of 7 bases from V and 5 bases from J, the junction contained 7 bases not matched to a gene. The DNA of the CDR3 is TGTGCCAGCACCCCGGGGGGGTCTAACGAGCAGTACTTC. It is translated as CASTPGGSNEQYF.

The rearrangement joins TRBV27 to TRBJ2-3; maybe TRBD2 (6 bases). V gave up 1 base and J gave up 0 bases, with 20 bases separating them. Germline V lookup: CDR1 MNHEY, CDR2 SMNVEV (reference sequence). This CDR3 has 19 residues. The CDR3 sequence: CASSLLVSGLSTSTDTQYF. The DNA of the CDR3 is TGTGCCAGCAGTTTATTGGTTAGCGGCTTATCCACTAGCACAGATACGCAGTATTTT.

The gene calls are TRBV19 and TRBJ2-2, with 11 bases fitting TRBD1. Germline V gene data show CDR1 as LNHDA and CDR2 as SQIVND (reference sequence). V shed 6 bases, J shed 4 bases, and the junction held 7 bases outside the gene matches. This CDR3 region has 16 residues. The CDR3 sequence: CASRRPGQGVTGELFF. As DNA, the CDR3 is TGTGCCAGTAGACGGCCGGGACAGGGGGTCACCGGGGAGCTGTTTTTT.

The V call is TRBV4-1, the J call TRBJ2-1; the match to TRBD2 covers 7 bases. V was pared by 4 bases and J by 2 bases, with 8 bases of the junction left unmatched. This CDR3 comprises 16 residues. In germline, CDR1 is MGHRA, CDR2 YSYEKL. CDR3 DNA: TGCGCCAGCAGCCCAGGCGGGGCGGGGGCCTACAATGAGCAGTTCTTC. It translates to CASSPGGAGAYNEQFF.

This chain links TRBV6-2 or TRBV6-3 with TRBJ2-1, with 9 nucleotides matching TRBD2. This CDR3 spans 18 amino acids. The J segment lost 0 bases and the V segment lost 2 bases, leaving 8 bases of the junction unmatched. Germline values: CDR1 MNHEY, CDR2 SVGEGT. CDR3: CASSYLAGTSISYNEQFF. DNA of the CDR3: TGTGCCAGCAGTTACCTAGCGGGGACCAGCATCTCCTACAATGAGCAGTTCTTC.

The chain is built from TRBV4-1 and TRBJ2-1; tentatively, D is TRBD1 (5 bases). Germline V lookup: CDR1 MGHRA, CDR2 YSYEKL. Trimming took 0 bases from V and 4 from J, leaving 10 bases between them. The CDR3 spans 15 residues. The CDR3, as DNA: TGCGCCAGCAGCCAAGATGGGGCGAGTTACAATGAGCAGTTCTTC. Protein product: CASSQDGASYNEQFF.